Below are 9 T cell receptor beta chains sequenced from a single sample in a study of T cells in Graves' hyperthyroidism and ophthalmopathy. Amplification yielded TCR beta CDR3 regions, with RNA transcripts as the source. HTBI primers were employed in a first-round RT-PCR of the TCR CDR3. TCRdb re-called the multiplex PCR reads through MiXCR, storing one row per CDR3 protein. The sample has about 500,000 distinct CDR3 sequences, more than 15% seen once. Sequenced input: blood. The origin of the receptors is a woman under 30 with Graves' ophthalmopathy.

The chain joins TRBV6-2 or TRBV6-3 to TRBJ2-1; TRBD2 is a possible D gene (6 bases). Per germline, CDR1 MNHEY and CDR2 SVGEGT. The CDR3 totals 15 residues. The CDR3, as DNA: TGTGCTACCACCCGTCGTGGCGGGGCGTACAATGAGCAGTTCTTC. Its translation is CATTRRGGAYNEQFF.

Many counts were recorded for this clonotype. The CDR3 DNA follows: TGCAGTGCTCCTTTGACAGGAAGTCTAGCAGATACGCAGTATTTT. Residues: CSAPLTGSLADTQYF. The chain carries TRBV20-1 and TRBJ2-3; tentative D call: TRBD1 (6 bases). The germline V gene encodes CDR1 DFQATT and CDR2 SNEGSKA (reference sequence). This CDR3 has 15 amino acids. V was shortened by 5 bases and J by 4 bases, with 19 bases between the two germline ends.

The genes are TRBV7-9 and TRBJ2-2; no clear D gene. The ends were cut back, 2 bases at V and 4 bases at J, with 11 bases in the middle. The CDR3 is made up of 15 amino acids. Germline values: CDR1 SEHNR, CDR2 FQNEAQ (reference sequence). CDR3 nucleotides: TGTGCCAGCAGCTTATATGGGTCAGGCACCGGGGAGCTGTTTTTT. Amino acid sequence: CASSLYGSGTGELFF. Filled out from reference TRBV7-9 and TRBJ2-2, the complete variable domain reads DTGVSQNPRHKITKRGQNVTFRCDPISEHNRLYWYRQTLGQGPEFLTYFQNEAQLEKSRLLSDRFSAERPKGSFSTLEIQRTEQGDSAMYLCASSLYGSGTGELFFGEGSRLTVL.

The chain employs TRBV29-1 and TRBJ1-1; D not certain. Germline V lookup: CDR1 SQVTM, CDR2 ANQGSEA. Trimming took off 2 bases at V and 8 bases at J, with 15 bases between the two ends. The length of the CDR3 is 13 residues. CDR3 region: CSVERSSNEEAFF. The CDR3 nucleotides read TGCAGCGTTGAACGCTCGTCCAACGAGGAAGCTTTCTTT.

CDR3 nucleotide sequence: TGTGCCTGGAGTATTCCGGGACAGGGCTCCTACGAGCAGTACTTC. It yields the protein CAWSIPGQGSYEQYF. The J gene is TRBJ2-7, the V gene TRBV30, with 9 bases lining up with TRBD1. Losses at the gene ends were 2 bases for V and 0 bases for J; bases not matched to a gene: 5. Germline lookup yields CDR1 GTSNPN and CDR2 SVGIG (reference sequence). This CDR3 is 15 amino acids long.

In this sample, this clonotype turned up a few times. The rearrangement joins TRBV6-1 to TRBJ1-2; D remains unclear. This CDR3 region has 11 residues. Trimming stripped 1 base from V and 14 bases from J, with 11 bases between. Per the germline V gene, CDR1 is MNHNS and CDR2 is SASEGT. The DNA for the CDR3 is TGTGCCAGCAGTGAAGGCCGGCCGTTTACCTTC. This translates into CASSEGRPFTF.

This clonotype has at least ten counts. The chain combines TRBV3-1 with TRBJ2-7, with a possible D match to TRBD2 (6 bases). With 4 bases removed from V and 4 bases from J, the gap between germline ends came to 11 bases. The germline V gene encodes CDR1 LGHDT and CDR2 YNNKEL (reference sequence). This CDR3 region has 13 residues. This CDR3 is CASSPRRGYEQYF. The CDR3 bases are TGTGCCAGCAGCCCGCGACGGGGGTACGAGCAGTACTTC.

This rearrangement joins TRBV4-2 to TRBJ2-3, with 10 bases aligning to TRBD2. CDR1 LGHNA and CDR2 YNFKEQ come from the germline V gene. The ends lost 0 bases at V and 0 bases at J; junction bases unmatched: 12. The CDR3 is 20 residues long. The CDR3 DNA reads TGTGCCAGCAGCCAAGATGGAGTAGCGGGGGGCCTCACTAGCACAGATACGCAGTATTTT. Translating it yields CASSQDGVAGGLTSTDTQYF.

This clonotype was seen repeatedly, ten times or more. The chain links TRBV12-3 or TRBV12-4 to TRBJ2-7; no clear D. The CDR3 totals 13 residues. V lost 4 bases, J lost 2 bases, and 9 bases lay in between. Here the CDR3 reads CASSSYRAYEQYF. The CDR3 nucleotides read TGTGCCAGCAGTTCCTACAGAGCCTACGAGCAGTACTTC.